This is a list of T cell receptor beta chains from one sample in a study of T cell responses to AZD1222 COVID-19 vaccine. Profiling relied on immunoSEQ multiplex PCR, and the TCRdb table lists in-frame clones only, not all of them. Here the sample spans fewer than 70,000 clones, roughly 80% being singletons. The sample was peripheral blood, taken 28 days after the second AZD1222 dose. These receptor sequences come from an adult who received the AZD1222 COVID-19 vaccine. CDR3s include the opening cysteine and the closing phenylalanine or tryptophan. The D gene is left open where the match is weak. The size field is filled for only some rows; it gives once, few, many or a size class.

>TRBV5-1|NA|NA|TRBJ1-1
CASSLTTPAVNTEAFF
TGCGCCAGCAGCTTAACCACCCCCGCAGTGAACACTGAAGCTTTCTTT
>TRBV3-1/TRBV3-2|NA|NA|TRBJ1-4
CASSVETGFNEKLFF
TGTGCCAGCAGTGTCGAAACAGGGTTTAATGAAAAACTGTTTTTT
>TRBV11-2|NA|NA|TRBJ2-1
CASSLDWAIGGEQFF
TGTGCCAGCAGCTTAGATTGGGCGATTGGGGGTGAGCAGTTCTTC
>TRBV9|NA|NA|TRBJ1-1
CASSPQGNTEAFF
TGTGCCAGCAGCCCGCAGGGGAACACTGAAGCTTTCTTT
>TRBV19|NA|once|TRBJ1-4
CASPPPRFNEKLFF
TGTGCCAGTCCCCCGCCGCGGTTTAATGAAAAACTGTTTTTT
>TRBV5-1|TRBD2|NA|TRBJ2-3
CASSLAPGRGSTDTQYF
TGCGCCAGCAGCTTGGCCCCGGGGAGGGGTAGCACAGATACGCAGTATTTT
>TRBV19|TRBD1|NA|TRBJ1-2
CASGTGGLSNYGYTF
TGTGCCAGTGGCACAGGGGGTTTATCTAACTATGGCTACACCTTC
>TRBV19|NA|once|TRBJ1-1
CASSGDRTNTEAFF
TGTGCCAGTAGTGGAGACAGGACGAACACTGAAGCTTTCTTT
>TRBV28|NA|once|TRBJ2-1
CASSQVADGNNEQFF
TGTGCCAGCAGCCAAGTTGCGGACGGAAACAATGAGCAGTTCTTC
>TRBV7-9|NA|NA|TRBJ2-3
CASSQMVGPLGKDTQYF
TGTGCCAGCAGCCAAATGGTAGGGCCGCTTGGCAAAGATACGCAGTATTTT
>TRBV12-5|NA|NA|TRBJ1-6
CASGFTHTGDSPLHF
TGTGCTAGTGGTTTTACCCACACGGGGGATTCACCCCTCCACTTT
>TRBV5-1|NA|NA|TRBJ1-4
CASSLGGSRGEKLFF
TGCGCCAGCAGCTTAGGGGGAAGTAGGGGTGAAAAACTGTTTTTT
>TRBV2|TRBD1|once|TRBJ1-3
CASSGTLPEPGQGTLFPGNTIYF
TGTGCCAGCAGTGGCACCCTGCCGGAGCCGGGACAGGGGACACTCTTTCCTGGAAACACCATATATTTT
>TRBV28|TRBD1|NA|TRBJ1-5
CASSSRTGGGQPQHF
TGTGCCAGCAGTTCGAGAACAGGGGGAGGGCAGCCCCAGCATTTT
>TRBV9|NA|NA|TRBJ1-3
CASSVLDSGNTIYF
TGTGCCAGCAGCGTATTAGACTCTGGAAACACCATATATTTT
>TRBV29-1|NA|NA|TRBJ2-3
CSVEDGRGADTQYF
TGCAGCGTTGAAGATGGGAGAGGGGCGGATACGCAGTATTTT
>TRBV19|TRBD2|NA|TRBJ2-3
CASRERGAITDTQYF
TGTGCCAGTAGAGAGCGGGGGGCCATCACAGATACGCAGTATTTT
>TRBV6-2/TRBV6-3|NA|NA|TRBJ1-1
CASSYHMGLREAFF
TGTGCCAGCAGTTACCACATGGGGTTGCGTGAAGCTTTCTTT
>TRBV6-2/TRBV6-3|TRBD1|NA|TRBJ1-4
CASSYSGDREGEKLFF
TGTGCCAGCAGTTACTCGGGGGACAGGGAAGGTGAAAAACTGTTTTTT
>TRBV19|TRBD2|few|TRBJ2-1
CASSIGSGSSNEQFF
TGTGCCAGTAGTATAGGTAGCGGGAGCAGCAATGAGCAGTTCTTC
>TRBV5-6|TRBD1|NA|TRBJ1-2
CASSPGDSPNYGYTF
TGTGCCAGCAGCCCGGGGGACAGCCCTAACTATGGCTACACCTTC
>TRBV7-5|NA|medium-sized|TRBJ2-2
CARSFRGLNTGELFF
TGTGCCAGAAGCTTCAGGGGGCTGAACACCGGGGAGCTGTTTTTT
>TRBV6-1|NA|NA|TRBJ1-2
CASSEPGRVGYTF
TGTGCCAGCAGTGAACCGGGACGCGTAGGCTACACCTTC
>TRBV10-3|NA|few|TRBJ1-1
CAISEGRPTEAFF
TGTGCCATCAGTGAGGGGAGACCCACTGAAGCTTTCTTT
>TRBV30|NA|NA|TRBJ2-7
CAWGRDSISEQYF
TGTGCCTGGGGCCGGGATTCAATCTCCGAGCAGTACTTC
>TRBV9|NA|NA|TRBJ1-6
CASSATGTPNSPLHF
TGTGCCAGCAGCGCAACCGGGACCCCTAATTCACCCCTCCACTTT
>TRBV11-3|TRBD1|NA|TRBJ1-4
CASSLEGTDMRKLFF
TGTGCCAGCAGCTTAGAGGGGACAGATATGAGAAAACTGTTTTTT
>TRBV12-3/TRBV12-4|NA|NA|TRBJ1-4
CASSLNLEEKLFF
TGTGCCAGCAGTTTAAATCTGGAAGAAAAACTGTTTTTT
>TRBV11-3|NA|NA|TRBJ2-1
CASSPPPRDNEQFF
TGTGCCAGCAGCCCCCCCCCGAGAGACAATGAGCAGTTCTTC
>TRBV28|NA|NA|TRBJ2-6
CACSGANVLTF
TGTGCTTGCTCTGGGGCCAACGTCCTGACTTTC
>TRBV10-3|NA|NA|TRBJ1-4
CAISEIGGYNEKLFF
TGTGCCATCAGTGAGATCGGCGGCTATAATGAAAAACTGTTTTTT
>TRBV19|NA|NA|TRBJ2-5
CASSIRSGQETQYF
TGTGCCAGTAGTATACGGTCGGGTCAAGAGACCCAGTACTTC
>TRBV5-6|NA|few|TRBJ1-2
CASSRVNYGYTF
TGTGCCAGTAGCAGAGTGAACTATGGCTACACCTTC
>TRBV2|NA|NA|TRBJ1-4
CASSPSPGPINEKLFF
TGTGCCAGCAGTCCCTCCCCGGGACCGATTAATGAAAAACTGTTTTTT
>TRBV5-6|NA|NA|TRBJ1-5
CASSLSGLGQPQHF
TGTGCCAGCAGCTTGTCAGGGCTGGGGCAGCCCCAGCATTTT
>TRBV18|NA|NA|TRBJ2-2
CASSQQNGELFF
TGTGCCAGCTCACAACAAAACGGGGAGCTGTTTTTT
>TRBV11-1|NA|few|TRBJ2-5
CASSRGAQETQYF
TGTGCCAGCAGCCGGGGGGCGCAAGAGACCCAGTACTTC
>TRBV7-9|NA|NA|TRBJ2-7
CASSLGTTNEQYF
TGTGCCAGCAGCTTAGGGACTACGAACGAGCAGTACTTC
>TRBV7-9|NA|NA|TRBJ2-5
CASSLDSYQETQYF
TGTGCCAGCAGCTTAGACAGCTACCAAGAGACCCAGTACTTC
>TRBV3-1/TRBV3-2|NA|NA|TRBJ2-5
CASRGSRLPLGAETQYF
TGTGCCAGCCGTGGCAGCCGCCTACCCCTAGGGGCAGAGACCCAGTACTTC
>TRBV11-2|NA|NA|TRBJ2-5
CASSRGDLETQYF
TGTGCCAGCAGTCGTGGGGACCTAGAGACCCAGTACTTC
>TRBV11-3|TRBD1|NA|TRBJ2-1
CASSSGQGNEQFF
TGTGCCAGCAGCTCGGGACAGGGTAATGAGCAGTTCTTC
>TRBV11-3|NA|few|TRBJ1-3
CASSNDGNTIYF
TGTGCCAGCAGCAATGACGGAAACACCATATATTTT
>TRBV4-2|NA|NA|TRBJ2-5
CASSPREVRETQYF
TGTGCCAGCAGCCCCAGGGAAGTCCGTGAGACCCAGTACTTC
>TRBV9|NA|NA|TRBJ1-6
CASRADFNSPLHF
TGTGCCAGCAGGGCCGACTTTAATTCACCCCTCCACTTT
>TRBV5-1|TRBD1|NA|TRBJ1-1
CASSFQGAEAFF
TGCGCCAGCAGCTTCCAGGGGGCTGAAGCTTTCTTT
>TRBV18|NA|NA|TRBJ1-1
CASSPGVGSVMNTEAFF
TGTGCCAGCTCACCCGGTGTGGGCTCAGTTATGAACACTGAAGCTTTCTTT
>TRBV7-9|NA|NA|TRBJ1-1
CASSLGQLSTEAFF
TGTGCCAGCAGCTTGGGACAACTGAGCACTGAAGCTTTCTTT
>TRBV27|TRBD1|NA|TRBJ1-1
CASSPSGTALRGNTEAFF
TGTGCCAGCAGTCCTTCCGGGACAGCACTTCGGGGGAACACTGAAGCTTTCTTT
>TRBV9|TRBD1|NA|TRBJ2-7
CASSPRDRGYEQYF
TGTGCCAGCAGCCCCCGGGACAGGGGCTACGAGCAGTACTTC
>TRBV5-1|TRBD1|NA|TRBJ1-1
CASRSGQGLMNTEAFF
TGCGCCAGCAGGTCGGGACAGGGCCTAATGAACACTGAAGCTTTCTTT
>TRBV11-2|NA|few|TRBJ1-6
CASSLAGSPLHF
TGTGCCAGCAGCTTAGCAGGTTCACCCCTCCACTTT
>TRBV19|NA|few|TRBJ2-5
CASSIEGGVGETQYF
TGTGCCAGTAGTATAGAAGGGGGTGTGGGGGAGACCCAGTACTTC
>TRBV4-2|NA|NA|TRBJ1-1
CASSQGENQGTEAFF
TGTGCCAGCAGCCAAGGGGAGAACCAAGGGACTGAAGCTTTCTTT
>TRBV28|TRBD1|NA|TRBJ1-4
CASSLDRAPATNEKLFF
TGTGCCAGCAGTTTAGACAGGGCACCGGCCACTAATGAAAAACTGTTTTTT
>TRBV29-1|NA|NA|TRBJ2-3
CSVAPPGDTQYF
TGCAGCGTTGCCCCCCCGGGCGATACGCAGTATTTT
>TRBV7-9|NA|NA|TRBJ2-5
CASSLQGTQYF
TGTGCCAGCAGCTTACAGGGAACCCAGTACTTC